A single sample is the source of the 20 T cell receptor beta chains below, sequenced in a study of cytomegalovirus exposure and HLA in healthy donors (dated by TCRdb to 2015 to 2018). The library was made by the immunoSEQ multiplex PCR assay. A mixture of 60 forward primers for TCR Vbeta segments and 13 reverse primers for TCR Jbeta segments was used in the multiplex PCR. What TCRdb holds here is the immuneACCESS table cut down to in-frame rearrangements. Part of the clones is not present; checked against another copy, under half of the missing clones reflect an unresolved V gene, and the others are unexplained. The sample table contains around 65,000 clones; only one count was recorded for around 75% of them. The ten largest clones take up more than 7% of the sample. Sequencing was performed on PBMCs. The receptors here all came from a young woman in good health and CMV-seropositive.

The rearrangement links TRBV2 to TRBJ2-2, with TRBD1 as a possible D gene (6 bases). The CDR3 runs 16 residues. Germline-derived CDR1 and CDR2 are SNHLY and FYNNEI. Trimming took off 4 bases at V and 7 bases at J, with 19 bases between the two ends. The chain's CDR3 is CASSARGLGAGGELFF. The CDR3 bases are TGTGCCAGCAGTGCTCGCGGGTTGGGGGCCGGCGGGGAGCTGTTTTTT.

This clone has just a few counts. The chain couples TRBV6-4 to TRBJ2-1, with TRBD2 matching 13 bases. The V gene end was trimmed by 3 bases and the J gene end by 6 bases; junction bases not matched to a gene: 5. Germline V gives CDR1 MRHNA, CDR2 SNTAGT. This CDR3 is 16 amino acids long. The CDR3 DNA sequence: TGTGCCAGCAGTGAAGGACTAGCGGGAGCAGGCAATGAGCAGTTCTTC. Translated: CASSEGLAGAGNEQFF.

The chain is built from TRBV4-3 and TRBJ2-1, with 7 bases matching TRBD1. Germline V CDR1 and CDR2: LGHNA, YSLEER. The CDR3 consists of 15 residues. V dropped 1 base and J dropped 4; count of bases not matched to a gene: 4. CDR3 residues: CASSQGTGDYNEQFF. CDR3 bases: TGCGCCAGCAGCCAAGGGACAGGAGATTACAATGAGCAGTTCTTC.

This chain joins TRBV2 and TRBJ2-1, with 9 nucleotides matching TRBD2. The CDR3 sequence is 13 residues long. V lost 6 bases to trimming and J lost 4 bases; unmatched junction nucleotides: 1. The germline V gene encodes CDR1 SNHLY and CDR2 FYNNEI. The CDR3 sequence is CASRTSGYNEQFF. DNA for the CDR3: TGTGCCAGCAGGACTAGCGGATACAATGAGCAGTTCTTC.

In DNA, the CDR3 is TGTGCCAGCGGAAGGACTAGCGGGATCATCTACGAGCAGTACTTC. It specifies CASGRTSGIIYEQYF. The rearrangement joins TRBV27 to TRBJ2-7; 12 bases match TRBD2. V gave up 8 bases and J gave up 3 bases; unmatched junction bases: 8. Germline lookup yields CDR1 MNHEY and CDR2 SMNVEV (reference sequence). The CDR3 has 15 amino acids.

The chain combines TRBV9 with TRBJ2-1; 12 nucleotides agree with TRBD2. The CDR3 sequence is 17 residues long. With 1 base clipped from V and 9 bases from J, the junction kept 11 bases outside the gene matches. The V gene's germline CDR1 is SGDLS and CDR2 YYNGEE. The CDR3 loop reads CASSVIPTSGRNGEQFF. Written as DNA, the CDR3 is TGTGCCAGCAGCGTAATCCCTACTAGCGGGAGGAATGGTGAGCAGTTCTTC.

The J gene is TRBJ1-1, the V gene TRBV6-6, with 8 bases matching TRBD1. Germline V gene lookup returns CDR1 MNHNY and CDR2 SVGAGI (reference sequence). With V trimmed by 5 bases and J by 0 bases, 8 bases remained unmatched. The CDR3 has 16 amino acids. The DNA of the CDR3 is TGTGCCAGCAGTCACCCGACAGGGGCCCTGAACACTGAAGCTTTCTTT. It codes for CASSHPTGALNTEAFF.

This sequence joins TRBV5-1 and TRBJ2-7, with 9 nucleotides matching TRBD2. CDR1 is SGHRS, CDR2 YFSETQ, per germline. Trimming cost V 1 base and J 7 bases; bases outside gene matches: 9. The CDR3 spans 15 residues. This chain's CDR3 is CASSLSGSGSREQYF. The CDR3 nucleotides read TGCGCCAGCAGCTTGAGTGGTAGCGGGAGTCGGGAGCAGTACTTC. The full variable domain, its missing parts supplied by reference TRBV5-1 and TRBJ2-7, is KAGVTQTPRYLIKTRGQQVTLSCSPISGHRSVSWYQQTPGQGLQFLFEYFSETQRNKGNFPGRFSGRQFSNSRSEMNVSTLELGDSALYLCASSLSGSGSREQYFGPGTRLTVT.

A few counts support this clone. The chain has TRBV19 and TRBJ2-7; 9 bases align to TRBD1. CDR1 and CDR2 from the germline V gene are LNHDA and SQIVND (reference sequence). The CDR3 is 14 residues long. Trimming removed 6 bases from V and 4 bases from J; junction bases left unmatched: 7. The CDR3 DNA is TGTGCCAGTAGACCCGGGACAGGGCTTTACGAGCAGTACTTC. It yields the protein CASRPGTGLYEQYF. Combining the CDR3 with reference TRBV19 and TRBJ2-7 gives the whole variable domain DGGITQSPKYLFRKEGQNVTLSCEQNLNHDAMYWYRQDPGQGLRLIYYSQIVNDFQKGDIAEGYSVSREKKESFPLTVTSAQKNPTAFYLCASRPGTGLYEQYFGPGTRLTVT.

This rearrangement joins TRBV5-3 to TRBJ2-1; D gene unclear. TRBV5-3 is filed as an ORF, its function uncertain. V was cut by 4 bases and J by 6 bases, with 8 bases left in between. The CDR3 totals 12 residues. CDR3 DNA sequence: TGTGCCAGAAGCCTGTTCCCCAATGAGCAGTTCTTC. This gives the protein CARSLFPNEQFF.

The gene calls are TRBV27 and TRBJ2-1; D is perhaps TRBD2 (5 bases). V was trimmed by 8 bases and J by 4 bases, leaving 30 bases between them. The germline CDR1 and CDR2 sequences are MNHEY and SMNVEV (reference sequence). The CDR3 is made up of 19 amino acids. CDR3: CASAPTSVGGGSLYNEQFF. The CDR3 DNA sequence: TGTGCCAGCGCCCCGACCTCGGTGGGTGGAGGTAGTCTATACAATGAGCAGTTCTTC.

The chain recombines TRBV19 with TRBJ1-2; D not resolved. Trimming shortened V by 6 bases and J by 2 bases, and 10 bases separated the two germline ends. The CDR3 is 13 residues long. The germline V gene has CDR1 LNHDA and CDR2 SQIVND (reference sequence). This CDR3 is CASRTEDNYGYTF. The CDR3 DNA is TGTGCCAGTAGAACGGAGGACAACTATGGCTACACCTTC.

This chain joins TRBV12-5 and TRBJ1-2; D is undetermined. Germline V gives CDR1 LGHNT, CDR2 FRNRAP. The V and J ends lost 2 bases and 7 bases respectively, with 14 bases between them. CDR3 length: 14 residues. CDR3 residues: CASGLFGGKGGYTF. CDR3 DNA sequence: TGTGCTAGTGGTTTGTTTGGAGGGAAGGGTGGCTACACCTTC.

As regards this clone: A read error may account for a junction end that differs from germline. The chain recombines TRBV6-1 with TRBJ2-1; D possibly corresponds to TRBD2 (6 bases). Per germline, CDR1 MNHNS and CDR2 SASEGT. The CDR3 has 15 amino acids. CDR3 sequence: CASTEHGGSYNEQFF. CDR3 nucleotides: TGTGCCAGCACTGAACACGGGGGTTCCTACAATGAGCAGTTCTTC.

The rearrangement joins TRBV30 to TRBJ2-7; a possible D gene is TRBD1 (6 bases). With 5 bases removed from V and 1 base from J, the gap between germline ends came to 15 bases. The germline V gene has CDR1 GTSNPN and CDR2 SVGIG (reference sequence). The length of the CDR3 is 14 residues. CDR3: CAWDPLQGSYEQYF. The CDR3 nucleotides read TGTGCCTGGGACCCGCTCCAGGGGTCCTACGAGCAGTACTTC.

This chain joins TRBV9 and TRBJ1-1; 9 bases match TRBD1. Losses at the gene ends were 0 bases for V and 0 bases for J; bases not matched to a gene: 6. The CDR3 totals 17 residues. Germline lookup yields CDR1 SGDLS and CDR2 YYNGEE. CDR3 sequence reads: CASSVVDRGFMNTEAFF. The CDR3 DNA is TGTGCCAGCAGCGTAGTGGACAGGGGCTTCATGAACACTGAAGCTTTCTTT.

The chain employs TRBV2 and TRBJ2-7; 7 bases align to TRBD1. The germline CDR1 and CDR2 sequences are SNHLY and FYNNEI. The CDR3 has 10 amino acids. The junction had 7 bases not matched to a gene; V was cut back by 11 bases and J by 9 bases. The CDR3 DNA is TGTGCCGGCTACAGGGGCGGGCAGTACTTC. As protein: CAGYRGGQYF.

The chain is built from TRBV25-1 and TRBJ1-6; 8 bases agree with TRBD1. With 8 bases clipped from V and 10 bases from J, the junction kept 10 bases outside the gene matches. There are 14 residues in the CDR3. Germline values: CDR1 MGHDK, CDR2 SYGVNS. The DNA of the CDR3 is TGTGCCAGCTCTCTCGGGACAGGTACCTCACCCCTCCACTTT. Its translation: CASSLGTGTSPLHF.

The genes are TRBV27 and TRBJ2-7; 10 nucleotides align to TRBD2. Trimming removed 3 bases from V and 5 bases from J; junction bases left unmatched: 4. This CDR3 has 14 amino acids. Germline CDR1 reads MNHEY; CDR2 reads SMNVEV (reference sequence). CDR3 amino acids: CASSLRTSGDEQYF. The DNA for the CDR3 is TGTGCCAGCAGTTTGAGGACTAGCGGCGACGAGCAGTACTTC.

This clone was counted once. J is TRBJ1-5 and V is TRBV27, with unresolved D. V was shortened by 1 base and J by 1 base, with 5 bases between the two germline ends. The CDR3 is 14 amino acids. The V gene's germline CDR1 is MNHEY and CDR2 SMNVEV (reference sequence). Written as DNA, the CDR3 is TGTGCCAGCAGTTTATGGCAAAGCAATCAGCCCCAGCATTTT. This translates into CASSLWQSNQPQHF.